This TCR beta chain derives from a study of response to subunit inactivated influenza vaccine. Study conclusions and caveats: The study's authors posited that every seasonal influenza vaccination enlists few new T cells.

TCRdb analysed the RT-PCR reads with MiXCR anew, one entry per CDR3 protein. This table has approximately 530,000 distinct CDR3 sequences, 6% to 9% appearing once. Of note for this clonotype: Its target is not known.

CDR3 length equals 15 residues. Germline CDR1 reads LNHDA; CDR2 reads SQIVND (reference sequence). Unmatched junction bases numbered 5, after V lost 3 bases and J lost 2 bases. Here the sequenced sample was PBMCs from blood, taken roughly 24 months after vaccination. The source is a man aged 50 to 69 who received an inactivated influenza vaccine. The genes are TRBV19 and TRBJ2-5, with TRBD1 matching 8 bases. As DNA, the CDR3 is TGTGCCAGTAGTATCCCCGGGACAGGTCAAGAGACCCAGTACTTC. Translated: CASSIPGTGQETQYF.